This entry lists 9 T cell receptor beta chains sequenced from one sample in a study of T cells in Graves' hyperthyroidism and ophthalmopathy. Amplified TCR beta CDR3 regions derived from RNA transcripts. The TCR CDR3 was amplified in a first-round RT-PCR using the HTBI primer set. TCRdb used MiXCR to reprocess the multiplex PCR reads, holding one entry per CDR3 protein. Here the sample spans about 640,000 distinct CDR3 sequences, 13% to 15% being singletons. The sequenced sample consisted of blood. These receptors were collected from a woman aged 50 to 60 with Graves' ophthalmopathy.

A remark on this clonotype: A read error may be the cause here, since a much bigger clone is one base away. This chain links TRBV7-2 with TRBJ2-3, with D possibly matching TRBD2 (6 bases). The CDR3 covers 14 residues. V was trimmed by 11 bases and J by 0 bases, leaving 15 bases between them. Germline CDR1 is SGHTA and CDR2 is FQGNSA. In DNA form, the CDR3 reads TGTGCCGGCACCGTGGGAGGAAGCACAGATACGCAGTATTTT. Protein product: CAGTVGGSTDTQYF.

This clonotype showed up many times. This chain links TRBV24-1 with TRBJ2-1, with 8 bases that match TRBD2. After removal of 5 bases from V and 8 bases from J, the junction contained 16 bases not matched to a gene. CDR3 length: 17 amino acids. Germline CDR1 KGHDR, CDR2 SFDVKD. In DNA form, the CDR3 reads TGTGCCACCAGTGTCGATGCGGCGGGAGGATTTCGAGATGAGCAGTTCTTC. Translated, it gives CATSVDAAGGFRDEQFF.

This clonotype was picked up many times. This chain links TRBV30 with TRBJ2-3, with 10 bases fitting TRBD2. Germline CDR1 reads GTSNPN; CDR2 reads SVGIG (reference sequence). The J segment lost 3 bases and the V segment lost 5 bases, leaving 11 bases of the junction unmatched. This CDR3 has 16 residues. The CDR3 DNA sequence: TGTGCCTGGTCCAAGATAGCGGGAGGAGGGACAGATACGCAGTATTTT. This translates into CAWSKIAGGGTDTQYF.

This clonotype was seen a handful of times. The gene calls are TRBV20-1 and TRBJ2-7, with D uncertain. The CDR3 has 11 amino acids. CDR1 is DFQATT and CDR2 is SNEGSKA in the germline V gene (reference sequence). The V end was cut by 5 bases, the J end by 2 bases, with 7 bases between. The CDR3 region is CSALHTYEQYF. As DNA, the CDR3 is TGCAGTGCTCTTCATACCTACGAGCAGTACTTC.

This clonotype was counted ten times or more. The chain recombines TRBV16 with TRBJ1-2; no firm D call. This CDR3 comprises 14 residues. Trimming cost V 5 bases and J 4 bases, with 14 bases left between them. Germline V gives CDR1 KGHSY, CDR2 FQNENV. The CDR3 protein is CASSLDSPLYGYTF. CDR3 nucleotides: TGTGCCAGCAGCTTAGACTCACCTCTCTATGGCTACACCTTC.

The sample holds many counts of this clonotype. This chain's CDR3 is CASSPQGVHTGELFF. CDR3 nucleotides: TGTGCCAGCAGCCCCCAGGGGGTACACACCGGGGAGCTGTTTTTT. V and J are TRBV7-3 and TRBJ2-2; TRBD1 matches at 7 bases. Germline trimming cut 5 bases from V and 3 bases from J; bases unmatched to any gene: 6. This CDR3 region has 15 residues. Germline CDR1 is SGHTA and CDR2 is FQGTGA.

The chain employs TRBV5-5 and TRBJ2-2; D is ambiguous. Trimming removed 2 bases from V and 3 bases from J, with 2 bases in between. Germline CDR1 SGHKS, CDR2 YYEKEE (reference sequence). This CDR3 region has 12 residues. The CDR3 DNA is TGTGCCAGCAGCTTTCACACCGGGGAGCTGTTTTTT. Encoded protein: CASSFHTGELFF.

The chain recombines TRBV2 with TRBJ1-5; no clear D. The CDR3 is made up of 15 amino acids. Germline V CDR1 and CDR2: SNHLY, FYNNEI. Trimming shortened V by 3 bases and J by 0 bases, and 9 bases separated the two germline ends. The CDR3 loop reads CASSDLRYSNQPQHF. CDR3 sequence (DNA): TGTGCCAGCAGTGACTTGAGATATAGCAATCAGCCCCAGCATTTT.

Many counts were recorded for this clonotype. This chain uses TRBV20-1 with TRBJ2-1; D is unresolved. CDR1 DFQATT and CDR2 SNEGSKA come from the germline V gene (reference sequence). V gave up 6 bases and J gave up 10 bases, with 10 bases separating them. The CDR3 has 10 amino acids. CDR3 in amino acids: CSATSREQFF. The CDR3 nucleotides read TGCAGTGCAACCTCCCGGGAGCAGTTCTTC.